These 29 T cell receptor beta chains were sequenced from one sample in a study of shared T cell receptors in the human thymus. Only in-frame clones appear in the TCRdb table, and some are missing; sequencing was by immunoSEQ multiplex PCR. The repertoire consists of more than 550,000 clones, with more than 75% occurring once and the leading ten covering about 0.0094%. The data also belong to a second study, concerning human thymus T cells.

Sequenced input: thymocytes. The receptors were gathered from a boy less than two years old with a congenital heart defect.

DNA of the CDR3: TGTGCCAGCAAAATGGAGGCTTATAGCAATCAGCCCCAGCATTTT. As protein: CASKMEAYSNQPQHF. The V gene is TRBV6-5, the J gene TRBJ1-5; D uncertain. This CDR3 contains 15 residues. CDR1 and CDR2 (germline): MNHEY, SVGAGI. Trimming cost V 7 bases and J 0 bases, with 13 bases left between them.

This rearrangement joins TRBV28 to TRBJ2-7, with D hard to call. CDR1 and CDR2 (germline): MDHEN, SYDVKM. This CDR3 contains 14 residues. V lost 2 bases to trimming and J lost 2 bases, with 10 bases between them. This chain's CDR3 is CASSLRSVTYEQYF. CDR3 DNA: TGTGCCAGCAGTTTACGCTCGGTAACCTACGAGCAGTACTTC.

The chain couples TRBV28 to TRBJ1-5; 9 bases match TRBD1. The germline gives CDR1 MDHEN, CDR2 SYDVKM. Unmatched junction bases numbered 7, after V lost 6 bases and J lost 4 bases. The CDR3 loop spans 15 amino acids. The CDR3 coding sequence is TGTGCCAGCAGCCGTGACAGGGGGTGGAATCAGCCCCAGCATTTT. This encodes CASSRDRGWNQPQHF.

The gene calls are TRBV5-5 and TRBJ2-2, with a tentative D call TRBD2 (5 bases). From germline, CDR1 is SGHKS and CDR2 YYEKEE (reference sequence). The CDR3 totals 15 residues. V shed 5 bases and J shed 7 bases, with 18 bases lying between them. CDR3 DNA sequence: TGTGCCAGCAGAGGGCCCAGTGTCCGGGACGGGGAGCTGTTTTTT. Residues: CASRGPSVRDGELFF. Full variable domain (outside the CDR3, taken from reference TRBV5-5 and TRBJ2-2): DAGVTQSPTHLIKTRGQQVTLRCSPISGHKSVSWYQQVLGQGPQFIFQYYEKEERGRGNFPDRFSARQFPNYSSELNVNALLLGDSALYLCASRGPSVRDGELFFGEGSRLTVL.

The chain is built from TRBV7-2 and TRBJ2-7, with 7 bases aligning to TRBD1. CDR1 and CDR2 (germline): SGHTA, FQGNSA. This CDR3 has 18 residues. V was pared by 2 bases and J by 3 bases, with 16 bases of the junction left unmatched. CDR3 residues: CASSLPRKGALPFYEQYF. CDR3 DNA sequence: TGTGCCAGCAGCTTACCCCGAAAGGGGGCTCTCCCTTTCTACGAGCAGTACTTC.

V is TRBV5-4 and J is TRBJ2-3; 7 bases match TRBD1. This CDR3 contains 15 residues. From germline, CDR1 is SGHNT and CDR2 YYREEE (reference sequence). J was trimmed by 2 bases and V by 0 bases; bases with no gene match: 3. The CDR3 nucleotides read TGTGCCAGCAGCTTGGTCAGGGGGACCACAGATACGCAGTATTTT. Translation: CASSLVRGTTDTQYF.

A single count supports this clone. The DNA of the CDR3 is TGCGCCAGCAGCCAAGATCCAGGGGTGAATTCTGAAGCTTTCTTT. It yields the protein CASSQDPGVNSEAFF. The chain combines TRBV4-3 with TRBJ1-1, with D possibly TRBD1 on 6 matching bases. Trimming left V 0 bases short and J 6 bases short, with 14 bases between. The CDR3 spans 15 residues. CDR1 LGHNA and CDR2 YSLEER come from the germline V gene.

The gene calls are TRBV10-3 and TRBJ2-7; a weak D match, TRBD1 (6 bases). Trimming pared 6 bases from V and 1 base from J, leaving 22 bases between. Germline V gene data show CDR1 as ENHRY and CDR2 as SYGVKD. There are 17 residues in the CDR3. The CDR3: CAISITHGQTGSYEQYF. DNA of the CDR3: TGTGCCATCAGCATAACCCACGGACAGACGGGGTCCTACGAGCAGTACTTC.

This chain joins TRBV11-2 and TRBJ1-3; D remains ambiguous. Germline CDR1 is SGHAT and CDR2 is FQNNGV. With 0 bases removed from V and 4 bases from J, the gap between germline ends came to 25 bases. The CDR3 is 20 amino acids. As DNA, the CDR3 is TGTGCCAGCAGCTTAGATCACGGGTATTCCGCCCTCTACCCCGGAAACACCATATATTTT. Translation: CASSLDHGYSALYPGNTIYF.

The chain links TRBV28 to TRBJ2-1; no clear D gene. The germline V and J ends were trimmed by 3 bases and 2 bases, with 8 bases remaining between them. Germline V CDR1 and CDR2: MDHEN, SYDVKM. This CDR3 spans 14 amino acids. CDR3 DNA: TGTGCCAGCAGTTTTGCGTGTCCCTACAATGAGCAGTTCTTC. It yields the protein CASSFACPYNEQFF.

V gene TRBV12-2 combines with J gene TRBJ1-3; the table's D call, TRBD1, was not checked against the DNA. TRBV12-2 is a pseudogene segment. The length of the CDR3 is 17 residues. The CDR3 DNA reads TGTGCAAGTCGCTCCCGACAGGCGGGCAAGTCTGGAAACACCATATATTTT. Translation gives CASRSRQAGKSGNTIYF.

This chain links TRBV27 with TRBJ1-1, with TRBD1 matching 7 bases. Germline lookup yields CDR1 MNHEY and CDR2 SMNVEV (reference sequence). Trimming took 3 bases from V and 5 from J; bases not matched to a gene: 3. CDR3 size: 13 residues. The CDR3 sequence: CASSFHRGTEAFF. CDR3 DNA: TGTGCCAGCAGTTTCCACAGGGGTACTGAAGCTTTCTTT.

This clone was counted a single time. The V gene is TRBV7-2, the J gene TRBJ1-1; perhaps TRBD1 as D (6 bases). The V end was cut by 4 bases, the J end by 5 bases, with 14 bases between. This CDR3 has 14 amino acids. CDR1 is SGHTA, CDR2 FQGNSA, per germline. In DNA, the CDR3 is TGTGCCAGCAGCTCGACAGGTAACACTACTGAAGCTTTCTTT. Protein sequence: CASSSTGNTTEAFF.

This rearrangement joins TRBV7-2 to TRBJ1-6, with D unresolved. This CDR3 has 17 amino acids. CDR1 is SGHTA and CDR2 is FQGNSA in the germline V gene. Deletions cut 2 bases from V and 5 bases from J, with 16 bases between. CDR3 sequence: CASSLYGILPNNSPLHF. The CDR3 nucleotides are TGTGCCAGCAGCTTATACGGGATCCTACCAAATAATTCACCCCTCCACTTT. The full variable domain, rest sourced from reference TRBV7-2 and TRBJ1-6, is GAGVSQSPSNKVTEKGKDVELRCDPISGHTALYWYRQSLGQGLEFLIYFQGNSAPDKSGLPSDRFSAERTGGSVSTLTIQRTQQEDSAVYLCASSLYGILPNNSPLHFGNGTRLTVT.

There are a few counts of this clone. This chain connects TRBV27 to TRBJ1-4; 9 nucleotides align to TRBD1. The CDR3 spans 17 residues. After removal of 3 bases from V and 6 bases from J, the junction contained 11 bases not matched to a gene. Germline V gene sequence: CDR1 MNHEY, CDR2 SMNVEV (reference sequence). The CDR3 loop reads CASSFGTGKEVDEKLFF. In DNA, the CDR3 is TGTGCCAGCAGTTTCGGGACAGGGAAAGAAGTCGATGAAAAACTGTTTTTT.

V gene TRBV19 combines with J gene TRBJ2-1; TRBD2 aligns across 14 bases. Per germline, CDR1 LNHDA and CDR2 SQIVND (reference sequence). The CDR3 totals 17 residues. The trim removed 0 bases at V and 8 bases at J, leaving 6 bases unmatched. The CDR3: CASSIDPGLAGDYEQFF. The CDR3 nucleotides read TGTGCCAGTAGTATAGACCCGGGACTAGCGGGGGACTATGAGCAGTTCTTC.

CDR3 in DNA: TGTGCCAGCACCCCGACAGGGACGACCTACGAGCAGTACTTC. This sequence encodes CASTPTGTTYEQYF. The chain carries TRBV2 and TRBJ2-7, with 7 bases that match TRBD1. CDR1 SNHLY and CDR2 FYNNEI come from the germline V gene. The CDR3 spans 14 residues. V was pared by 7 bases and J by 2 bases, with 8 bases of the junction left unmatched.

This clone was recorded a few times. This sequence joins TRBV19 and TRBJ2-7; 12 nucleotides match TRBD2. V trimming: 6 bases; J trimming: 4 bases; junction bases outside the gene matches: 4. The CDR3 is made up of 14 amino acids. Germline-derived CDR1 and CDR2 are LNHDA and SQIVND (reference sequence). Written as DNA, the CDR3 is TGTGCCAGTAGCGGGACTAGCGGGTATTACGAGCAGTACTTC. Protein sequence: CASSGTSGYYEQYF.

The chain recombines TRBV4-1 with TRBJ2-1; 16 bases line up with TRBD2. The CDR3 sequence is 18 residues long. Trimming took 0 bases from V and 7 from J; bases not matched to a gene: 6. CDR1 is MGHRA and CDR2 is YSYEKL in the germline V gene. CDR3 sequence (DNA): TGCGCCAGCAGCCAAGACCCGGGGGGACTAGCGGGGGGGAATGAGCAGTTCTTC. Encoded protein: CASSQDPGGLAGGNEQFF.

V and J are TRBV25-1 and TRBJ1-2; TRBD1 agrees at 7 bases. Germline V gives CDR1 MGHDK, CDR2 SYGVNS. The CDR3 is 15 residues long. Trimming took 3 bases from V and 2 from J; bases not matched to a gene: 6. CDR3 nucleotides: TGTGCCAGCAGTGATCACCGGGACAGAAACTATGGCTACACCTTC. This codes for CASSDHRDRNYGYTF.

This chain links TRBV9 with TRBJ2-1; D is perhaps TRBD2 (8 bases). The CDR3 has 18 residues. V lost 4 bases, J lost 4 bases, and 24 bases lay in between. Germline V gene sequence: CDR1 SGDLS, CDR2 YYNGEE. DNA of the CDR3: TGTGCCAGCAGCACCCAGCCCGGGGGGGACAGCCAATACAATGAGCAGTTCTTC. Translating gives CASSTQPGGDSQYNEQFF. The whole variable domain, filled in from reference TRBV9 and TRBJ2-1, reads DSGVTQTPKHLITATGQRVTLRCSPRSGDLSVYWYQQSLDQGLQFLIQYYNGEERAKGNILERFSAQQFPDLHSELNLSSLELGDSALYFCASSTQPGGDSQYNEQFFGPGTRLTVL.

This chain links TRBV5-1 with TRBJ2-3; possible D gene TRBD1, 5 bases. The CDR3 consists of 14 residues. V shed 3 bases and J shed 2 bases, with 10 bases lying between them. The V gene's germline CDR1 is SGHRS and CDR2 YFSETQ. The CDR3 loop reads CASSSTGSTDTQYF. DNA of the CDR3: TGCGCCAGCAGCTCCACAGGTTCCACAGATACGCAGTATTTT.

The J gene is TRBJ1-3, the V gene TRBV6-5, with D possibly matching TRBD1 (6 bases). The V end lost 5 bases, the J end lost 2 bases, and 13 bases lay between the germline ends. This CDR3 is built from 15 residues. Per germline, CDR1 MNHEY and CDR2 SVGAGI. The chain's CDR3 is CASSKGQPTGNTIYF. As DNA, the CDR3 is TGTGCCAGCAGTAAAGGACAGCCGACTGGAAACACCATATATTTT.

This sequence joins TRBV6-4 and TRBJ2-7, with a weak D call TRBD2 (6 bases). This CDR3 has 11 residues. Deletions cut 7 bases from V and 4 bases from J, with 8 bases between. Germline-derived CDR1 and CDR2 are MRHNA and SNTAGT. The DNA for the CDR3 is TGTGCCAGCAATGGGGGGTACGAGCAGTACTTC. The encoded protein is CASNGGYEQYF.

The chain employs TRBV14 and TRBJ2-5; 11 nucleotides match TRBD2. Germline V gene sequence: CDR1 SGHDN, CDR2 FVKESK. This CDR3 has 19 amino acids. The junction had 11 bases not matched to a gene; V was cut back by 0 bases and J by 2 bases. The CDR3 DNA reads TGTGCCAGCAGCCAAGATATACAACTAGCGGGAGTTCCTCAAGAGACCCAGTACTTC. Protein product: CASSQDIQLAGVPQETQYF.

The chain uses TRBV27 and TRBJ1-5; unclear D gene. CDR3 length: 14 amino acids. Between the trimmed V and J ends, which lost 6 bases and 6 bases, there was a span of 15 bases. Looked up from germline, CDR1 is MNHEY and CDR2 is SMNVEV (reference sequence). The CDR3 spells CASRQNGRFQPQHF. The CDR3 DNA reads as TGTGCCAGCAGACAAAACGGGAGATTTCAGCCCCAGCATTTT.

The rearrangement joins TRBV25-1 to TRBJ1-4; tentative D call: TRBD1 (5 bases). The ends were cut back, 3 bases at V and 5 bases at J, with 16 bases in the middle. The CDR3 spans 16 residues. The germline CDR1 and CDR2 sequences are MGHDK and SYGVNS. CDR3 in DNA: TGTGCCAGCAGTGACTCCCCGGGACTGAAGAATGAAAAACTGTTTTTT. Its translation is CASSDSPGLKNEKLFF.

The chain couples TRBV19 to TRBJ2-7; 14 nucleotides align to TRBD2. The CDR3 runs to 15 residues. Unmatched junction bases numbered 4, after V lost 5 bases and J lost 4 bases. CDR1 is LNHDA and CDR2 is SQIVND in the germline V gene (reference sequence). Here the CDR3 reads CASSGTSGSSYEQYF. The DNA for the CDR3 is TGTGCCAGTAGTGGGACTAGCGGGAGTTCATACGAGCAGTACTTC.

The rearrangement joins TRBV5-8 to TRBJ1-2; 8 nucleotides align to TRBD1. From germline, CDR1 is SGHTS and CDR2 YDEGEE. This CDR3 is 13 amino acids long. The V gene end was trimmed by 9 bases and the J gene end by 2 bases; junction bases not matched to a gene: 6. The CDR3 here is CATVQGVNYGYTF. CDR3 coding DNA: TGTGCCACCGTACAGGGGGTGAACTATGGCTACACCTTC.